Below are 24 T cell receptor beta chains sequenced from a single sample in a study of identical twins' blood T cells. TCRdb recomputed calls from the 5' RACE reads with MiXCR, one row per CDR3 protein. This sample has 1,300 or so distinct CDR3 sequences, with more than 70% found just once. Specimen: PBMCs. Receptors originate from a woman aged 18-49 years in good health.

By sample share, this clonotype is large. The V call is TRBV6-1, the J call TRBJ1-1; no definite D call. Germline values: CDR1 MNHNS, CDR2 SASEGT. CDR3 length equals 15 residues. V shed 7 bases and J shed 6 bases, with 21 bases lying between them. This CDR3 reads CASTPLERGISEAFF. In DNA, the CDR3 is TGTGCCAGCACCCCCCTAGAGCGGGGTATCTCTGAAGCTTTCTTT.

The chain's CDR3 is CASSPKAGRRSYNEQFF. In DNA form, the CDR3 reads TGTGCCAGCAGCCCTAAAGCGGGCCGAAGGTCCTACAATGAGCAGTTCTTC. The V and J genes are TRBV7-3 and TRBJ2-1; the D gene is possibly TRBD2 (6 bases). The CDR3 covers 17 residues. Germline CDR1 and CDR2: SGHTA and FQGTGA. V was trimmed by 5 bases and J by 1 base, leaving 18 bases between them.

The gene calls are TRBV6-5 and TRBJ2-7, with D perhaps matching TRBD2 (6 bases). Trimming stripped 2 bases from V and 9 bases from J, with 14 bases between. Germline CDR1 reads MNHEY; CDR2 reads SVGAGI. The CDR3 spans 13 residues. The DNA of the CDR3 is TGTGCCAGCAGTTACACCGGACTAAGCGGGCAGTACTTC. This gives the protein CASSYTGLSGQYF.

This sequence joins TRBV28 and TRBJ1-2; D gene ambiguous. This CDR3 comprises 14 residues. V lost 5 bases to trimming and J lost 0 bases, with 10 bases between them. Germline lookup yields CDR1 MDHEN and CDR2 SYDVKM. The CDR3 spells CASSIEGTNYGYTF. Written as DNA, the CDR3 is TGTGCCAGCAGTATAGAGGGCACTAACTATGGCTACACCTTC.

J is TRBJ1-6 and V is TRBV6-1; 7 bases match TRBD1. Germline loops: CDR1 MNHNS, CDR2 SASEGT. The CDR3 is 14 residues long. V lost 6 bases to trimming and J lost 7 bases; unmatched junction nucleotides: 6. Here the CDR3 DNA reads TGTGCCAGCAGCCGTGGGACAGTAAATTCACCCCTCCACTTT. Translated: CASSRGTVNSPLHF.

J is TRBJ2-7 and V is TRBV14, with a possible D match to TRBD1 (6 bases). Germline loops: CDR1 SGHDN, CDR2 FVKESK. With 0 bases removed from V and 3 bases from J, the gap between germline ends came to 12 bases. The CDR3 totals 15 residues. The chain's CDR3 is CASSQDQLGGYEQYF. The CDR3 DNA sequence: TGTGCCAGCAGCCAAGATCAGTTAGGGGGCTACGAGCAGTACTTC.

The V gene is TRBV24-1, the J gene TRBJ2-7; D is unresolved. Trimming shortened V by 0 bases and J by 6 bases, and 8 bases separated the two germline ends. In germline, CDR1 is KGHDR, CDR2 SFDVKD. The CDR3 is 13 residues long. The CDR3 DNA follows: TGTGCCACCAGTGATTTGCTGGGTTTCGAGCAGTACTTC. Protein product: CATSDLLGFEQYF.

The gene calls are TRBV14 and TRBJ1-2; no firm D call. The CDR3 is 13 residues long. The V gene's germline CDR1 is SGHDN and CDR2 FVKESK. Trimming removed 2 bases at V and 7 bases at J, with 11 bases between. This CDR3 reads CASSQRASGGYTF. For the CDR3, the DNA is TGTGCCAGCAGCCAAAGGGCCTCCGGTGGCTACACCTTC.

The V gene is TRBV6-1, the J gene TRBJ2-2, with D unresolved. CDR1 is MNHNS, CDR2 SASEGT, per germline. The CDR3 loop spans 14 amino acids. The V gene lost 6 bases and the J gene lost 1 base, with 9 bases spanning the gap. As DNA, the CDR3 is TGTGCCAGCAGCGGGTCGAAGAACACCGGGGAGCTGTTTTTT. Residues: CASSGSKNTGELFF.

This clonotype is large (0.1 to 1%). Written as DNA, the CDR3 is TGTGCCAGCAGTACGTCCAGGGACACCTATAATTCACCCCTCCACTTT. Its protein product is CASSTSRDTYNSPLHF. The genes are TRBV7-8 and TRBJ1-6; weak D call: TRBD1 (6 bases). The germline CDR1 and CDR2 sequences are SGHVS and FQNEAQ. Trimming pared 6 bases from V and 2 bases from J, leaving 14 bases between. The CDR3 is 16 amino acids.

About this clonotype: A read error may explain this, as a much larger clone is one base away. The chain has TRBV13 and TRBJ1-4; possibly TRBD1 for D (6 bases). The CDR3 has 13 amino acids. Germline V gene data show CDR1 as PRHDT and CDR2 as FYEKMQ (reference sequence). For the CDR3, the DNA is TGTGCCAGCAGCCCGGGACACAATGAAGAACTGTTTTTT. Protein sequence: CASSPGHNEELFF. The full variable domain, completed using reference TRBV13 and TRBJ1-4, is AAGVIQSPRHLIKEKRETATLKCYPIPRHDTVYWYQQGPGQDPQFLISFYEKMQSDKGSIPDRFSAQQFSDYHSELNMSSLELGDSALYFCASSPGHNEELFFGSGTQLSVL.

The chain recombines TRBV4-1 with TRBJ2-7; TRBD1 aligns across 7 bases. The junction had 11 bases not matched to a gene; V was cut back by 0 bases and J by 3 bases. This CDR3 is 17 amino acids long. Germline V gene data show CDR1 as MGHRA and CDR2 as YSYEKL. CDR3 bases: TGCGCCAGCAGCCAAGATCGTCCGAGACAGGGCGTCTACGAGCAGTACTTC. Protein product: CASSQDRPRQGVYEQYF.

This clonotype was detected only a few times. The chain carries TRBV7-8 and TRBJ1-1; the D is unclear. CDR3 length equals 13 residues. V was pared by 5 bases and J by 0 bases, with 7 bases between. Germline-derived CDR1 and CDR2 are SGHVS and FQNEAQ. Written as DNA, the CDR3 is TGTGCCAGCAGCCTGAGGCTGAACACTGAAGCTTTCTTT. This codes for CASSLRLNTEAFF.

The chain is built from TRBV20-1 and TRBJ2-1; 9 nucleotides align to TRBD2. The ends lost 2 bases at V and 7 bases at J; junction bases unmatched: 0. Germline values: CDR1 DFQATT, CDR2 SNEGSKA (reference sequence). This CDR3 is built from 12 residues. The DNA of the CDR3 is TGCAGTGCTAGACTAGCGGGGAATGAGCAGTTCTTC. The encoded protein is CSARLAGNEQFF.

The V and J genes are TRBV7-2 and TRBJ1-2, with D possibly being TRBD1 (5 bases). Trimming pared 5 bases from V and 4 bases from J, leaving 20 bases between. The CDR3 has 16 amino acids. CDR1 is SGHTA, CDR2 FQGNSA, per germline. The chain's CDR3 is CASSLRGSPSSYGYTF. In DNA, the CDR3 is TGTGCCAGCAGCCTACGGGGGTCACCCTCATCCTATGGCTACACCTTC.

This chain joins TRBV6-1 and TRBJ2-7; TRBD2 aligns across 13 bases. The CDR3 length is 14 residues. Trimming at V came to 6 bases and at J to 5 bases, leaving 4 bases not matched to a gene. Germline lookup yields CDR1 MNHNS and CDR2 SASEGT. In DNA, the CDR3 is TGTGCCAGCAGACTAGCGGGGGGGATCGACGAGCAGTACTTC. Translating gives CASRLAGGIDEQYF.

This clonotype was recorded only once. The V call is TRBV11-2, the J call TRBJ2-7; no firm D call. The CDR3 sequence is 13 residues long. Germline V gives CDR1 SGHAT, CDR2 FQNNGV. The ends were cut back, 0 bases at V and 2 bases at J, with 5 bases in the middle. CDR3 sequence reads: CASSLDPPYEQYF. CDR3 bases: TGTGCCAGCAGCTTAGACCCCCCCTACGAGCAGTACTTC.

Here the CDR3 reads CASSKGRGGSLNIQYF. CDR3 sequence (DNA): TGTGCCAGCAGCAAAGGGAGAGGGGGCTCGTTAAACATTCAGTACTTC. The rearrangement joins TRBV21-1 to TRBJ2-4; the DNA was not used to check the table's D call, TRBD1. TRBV21-1 is flagged as a pseudogene. The CDR3 sequence is 16 residues long.

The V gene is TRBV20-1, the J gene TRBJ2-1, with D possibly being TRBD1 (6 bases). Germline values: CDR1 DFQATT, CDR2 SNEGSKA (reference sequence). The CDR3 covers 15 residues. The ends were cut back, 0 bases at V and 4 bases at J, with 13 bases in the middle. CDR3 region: CSARDHRTEYNEQFF. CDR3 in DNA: TGCAGTGCTAGAGATCACCGGACAGAGTACAATGAGCAGTTCTTC.

The DNA of the CDR3 is TGTGCCAGCAGCTTCCGGTCCTTGAGCTCCTATAATTCACCCCTCCACTTT. This sequence encodes CASSFRSLSSYNSPLHF. The chain employs TRBV7-2 and TRBJ1-6, with unresolved D. This CDR3 contains 17 residues. V was pared by 3 bases and J by 0 bases, with 12 bases between. CDR1 is SGHTA, CDR2 FQGNSA, per germline.

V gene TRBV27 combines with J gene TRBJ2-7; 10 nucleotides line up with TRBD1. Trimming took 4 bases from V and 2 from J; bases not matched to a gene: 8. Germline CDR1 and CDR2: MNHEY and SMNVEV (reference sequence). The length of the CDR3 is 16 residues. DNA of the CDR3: TGTGCCAGCAGTTCAGGGACAGGGGCGCACACCTACGAGCAGTACTTC. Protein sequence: CASSSGTGAHTYEQYF.

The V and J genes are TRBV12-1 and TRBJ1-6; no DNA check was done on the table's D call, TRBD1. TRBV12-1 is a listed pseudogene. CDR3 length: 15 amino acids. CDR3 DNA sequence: TGTGCCAGCAGTTTTGCCCGGGTTGAAGGTTCACCCCTCCACTTT. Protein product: CASSFARVEGSPLHF.

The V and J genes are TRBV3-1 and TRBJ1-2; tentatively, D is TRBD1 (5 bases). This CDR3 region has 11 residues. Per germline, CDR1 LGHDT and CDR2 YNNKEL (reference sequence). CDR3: CVHEGNYGYTF. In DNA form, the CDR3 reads TGTGTCCACGAGGGGAACTATGGCTACACCTTC. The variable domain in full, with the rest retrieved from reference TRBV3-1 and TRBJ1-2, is DTAVSQTPKYLVTQMGNDKSIKCEQNLGHDTMYWYKQDSKKFLKIMFSYNNKELIINETVPNRFSPKSPDKAHLNLHINSLELGDSAVYFCVHEGNYGYTFGSGTRLTVV.

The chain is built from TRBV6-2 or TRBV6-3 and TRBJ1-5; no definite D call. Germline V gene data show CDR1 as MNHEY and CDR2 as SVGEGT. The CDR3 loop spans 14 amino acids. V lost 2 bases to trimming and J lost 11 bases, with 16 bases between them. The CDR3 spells CASSYRRSGRTQHF. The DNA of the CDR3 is TGTGCCAGCAGTTACCGGCGGTCCGGTCGAACCCAGCATTTT.